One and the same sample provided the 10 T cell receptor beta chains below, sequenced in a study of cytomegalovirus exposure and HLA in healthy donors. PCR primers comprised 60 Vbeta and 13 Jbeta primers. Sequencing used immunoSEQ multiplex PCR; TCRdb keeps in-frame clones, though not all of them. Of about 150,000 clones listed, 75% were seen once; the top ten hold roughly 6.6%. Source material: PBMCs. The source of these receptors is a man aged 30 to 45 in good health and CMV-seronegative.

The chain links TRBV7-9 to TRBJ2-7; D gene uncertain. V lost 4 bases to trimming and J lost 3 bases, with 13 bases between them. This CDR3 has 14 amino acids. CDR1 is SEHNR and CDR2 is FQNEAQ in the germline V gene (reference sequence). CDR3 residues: CASSSSALNYEQYF. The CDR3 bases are TGTGCCAGCAGCTCGAGTGCATTAAACTACGAGCAGTACTTC.

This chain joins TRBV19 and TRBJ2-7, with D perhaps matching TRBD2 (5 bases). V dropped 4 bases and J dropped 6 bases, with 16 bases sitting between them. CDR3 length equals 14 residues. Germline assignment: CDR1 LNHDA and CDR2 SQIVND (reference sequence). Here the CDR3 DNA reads TGTGCCAGTAGTAGGTACCGCGAGGGCCGCGAGCAGTACTTC. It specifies CASSRYREGREQYF.

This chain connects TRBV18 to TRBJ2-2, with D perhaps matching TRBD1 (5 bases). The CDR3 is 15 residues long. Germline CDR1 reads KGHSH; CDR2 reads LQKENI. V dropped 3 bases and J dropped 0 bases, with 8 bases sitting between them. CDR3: CASSPRTPNTGELFF. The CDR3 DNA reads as TGTGCCAGCTCACCCCGGACACCGAACACCGGGGAGCTGTTTTTT.

Here the CDR3 DNA reads TGTGCCAGCAGCCTGACAGTGGATGAGCAGTTCTTC. Translating gives CASSLTVDEQFF. The chain combines TRBV6-1 with TRBJ2-1, with D possibly TRBD1 on 5 matching bases. Trimming removed 6 bases at V and 8 bases at J, with 11 bases between. This CDR3 is 12 amino acids long. Germline CDR1 MNHNS, CDR2 SASEGT.

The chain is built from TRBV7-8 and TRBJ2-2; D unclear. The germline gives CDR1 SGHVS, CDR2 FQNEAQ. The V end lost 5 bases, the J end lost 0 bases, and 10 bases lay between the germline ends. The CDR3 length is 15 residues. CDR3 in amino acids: CASSPPGSNTGELFF. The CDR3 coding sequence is TGTGCCAGCAGCCCCCCTGGCTCGAACACCGGGGAGCTGTTTTTT.

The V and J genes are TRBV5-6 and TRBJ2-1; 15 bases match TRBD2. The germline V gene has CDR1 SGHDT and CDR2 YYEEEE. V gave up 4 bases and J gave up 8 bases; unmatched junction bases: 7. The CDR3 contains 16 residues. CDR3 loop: CASSAGLAGGVYEQFF. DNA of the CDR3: TGTGCCAGCAGCGCCGGACTAGCGGGAGGGGTCTATGAGCAGTTCTTC.

Written as DNA, the CDR3 is TGTGCCAGCAGTTCTACCTACGAGCAGTACTTC. Amino acid sequence: CASSSTYEQYF. This chain joins TRBV28 and TRBJ2-7; D unclear. The CDR3 extends over 11 amino acids. Germline V gives CDR1 MDHEN, CDR2 SYDVKM. V lost 4 bases to trimming and J lost 2 bases, with 3 bases between them. Looking up the rest from reference TRBV28 and TRBJ2-7 gives the full variable domain: DVKVTQSSRYLVKRTGEKVFLECVQDMDHENMFWYRQDPGLGLRLIYFSYDVKMKEKGDIPEGYSVSREKKERFSLILESASTNQTSMYLCASSSTYEQYFGPGTRLTVT.

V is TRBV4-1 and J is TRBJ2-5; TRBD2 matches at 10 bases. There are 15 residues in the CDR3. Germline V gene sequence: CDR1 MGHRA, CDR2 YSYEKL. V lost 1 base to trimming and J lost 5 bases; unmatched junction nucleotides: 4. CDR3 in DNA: TGCGCCAGCAGCCAAGCTAGCGGGGGAGGGGAGACCCAGTACTTC. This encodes CASSQASGGGETQYF.

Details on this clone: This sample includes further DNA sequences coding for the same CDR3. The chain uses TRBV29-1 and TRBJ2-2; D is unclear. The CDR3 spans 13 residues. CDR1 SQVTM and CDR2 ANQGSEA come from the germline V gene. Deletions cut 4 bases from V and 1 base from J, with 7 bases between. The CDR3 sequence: CSVGRGNTGELFF. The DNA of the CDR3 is TGCAGCGTTGGTCGCGGGAACACCGGGGAGCTGTTTTTT.

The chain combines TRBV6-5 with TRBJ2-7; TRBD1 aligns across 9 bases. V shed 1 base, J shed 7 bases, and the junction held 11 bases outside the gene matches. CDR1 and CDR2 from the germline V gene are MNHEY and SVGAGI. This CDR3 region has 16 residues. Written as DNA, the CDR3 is TGTGCCAGCAGTTACTTGTCGACAGGGGGTTCGAGAGAGCAGTACTTC. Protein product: CASSYLSTGGSREQYF.